Below are 24 T cell receptor beta chains sequenced from a single sample in a study of CD8+CD57+ T cells in acquired aplastic anemia. An expansion of CD8+CD57+ cells by flow cytometry had been shown in patients chosen for sequencing. Genomic DNA acted as the template from which TCR beta VDJ combination and CDR3 sequence profiling were carried out. TCRdb reanalysed the reads using MiXCR and keeps one entry per CDR3 protein. In the table there are 150,000 or so distinct CDR3 sequences, over 50% of which are singletons. The sample comprised sorted CD4+, CD8+, or CD8+CD57+ T cells (not recorded which) from PBMCs. These receptors came from a human donor with aplastic anemia.

The chain combines TRBV4-1 with TRBJ1-5; the D gene is possibly TRBD1 (6 bases). This CDR3 is 16 amino acids long. CDR1 and CDR2 from the germline V gene are MGHRA and YSYEKL. The V and J ends lost 1 base and 7 bases respectively, with 17 bases between them. Here the CDR3 DNA reads TGCGCCAGCAGCCAAGTTTTTTCGGACAGCCGACAGCCCCAGCATTTT. Translation: CASSQVFSDSRQPQHF.

This clonotype was counted between two and nine times. The chain combines TRBV19 with TRBJ2-3; the D is unclear. This CDR3 contains 13 residues. Trimming shortened V by 0 bases and J by 6 bases, and 7 bases separated the two germline ends. The germline gives CDR1 LNHDA, CDR2 SQIVND (reference sequence). DNA of the CDR3: TGTGCCAGTAGTATAGAAGGGTTGGATACGCAGTATTTT. It encodes CASSIEGLDTQYF.

The gene calls are TRBV4-3 and TRBJ1-6; 9 nucleotides line up with TRBD1. Losses at the gene ends were 0 bases for V and 7 bases for J; bases not matched to a gene: 1. The CDR3 totals 15 residues. Germline loops: CDR1 LGHNA, CDR2 YSLEER. CDR3 bases: TGCGCCAGCAGCCAAGATACAGGGGGCAATTCACCCCTCCACTTT. It encodes CASSQDTGGNSPLHF.

This clonotype has only a few counts. The chain employs TRBV15 and TRBJ1-4; D unclear. Per germline, CDR1 LNHNV and CDR2 YYDKDF (reference sequence). This CDR3 comprises 11 residues. V lost 6 bases and J 8 bases, leaving 7 bases between the germline ends. The CDR3 bases are TGTGCCACCAGAAATGAGGAAAAACTGTTTTTT. The encoded protein is CATRNEEKLFF.

This clonotype was counted only a few times. V usage is TRBV4-1 and J usage is TRBJ2-2; 8 nucleotides match TRBD1. Germline loops: CDR1 MGHRA, CDR2 YSYEKL. J was trimmed by 2 bases and V by 4 bases; bases with no gene match: 3. CDR3 length equals 15 residues. CDR3 coding DNA: TGCGCCAGCAGCCCCCAGGGGGCCAACACCGGGGAGCTGTTTTTT. This encodes CASSPQGANTGELFF.

The V and J genes are TRBV11-1 and TRBJ2-3; D may be TRBD1 (6 bases). V was pared by 5 bases and J by 2 bases, with 17 bases between. In germline, CDR1 is SGHAT, CDR2 FQDESV (reference sequence). The CDR3 is made up of 16 amino acids. Here the CDR3 reads CASSPFLQGDTDTQYF. CDR3 coding DNA: TGTGCCAGCAGCCCGTTCCTACAGGGAGACACAGATACGCAGTATTTT.

The chain is built from TRBV20-1 and TRBJ2-7, with 12 nucleotides matching TRBD2. The trim removed 5 bases at V and 0 bases at J, leaving 2 bases unmatched. The CDR3 length is 14 residues. Germline CDR1 DFQATT, CDR2 SNEGSKA (reference sequence). In nucleotides, the CDR3 is TGCAGTGCTGAGGGACTAGCGGGCTCCTACGAGCAGTACTTC. Translation: CSAEGLAGSYEQYF.

This clonotype was seen a handful of times. This chain connects TRBV7-6 to TRBJ2-5; D ambiguous. The germline gives CDR1 SGHVS, CDR2 FNYEAQ. V lost 5 bases and J 5 bases, leaving 6 bases between the germline ends. The CDR3 loop spans 11 amino acids. In nucleotides, the CDR3 is TGTGCCAGCAGCACTCTCGAGACCCAGTACTTC. Amino acid sequence: CASSTLETQYF.

In its sample, this clonotype was seen a few times. The chain carries TRBV24-1 and TRBJ1-2; 8 bases fit TRBD1. The V gene end was trimmed by 6 bases and the J gene end by 3 bases; junction bases not matched to a gene: 5. Looked up from germline, CDR1 is KGHDR and CDR2 is SFDVKD. This CDR3 has 14 amino acids. CDR3 region: CATSNPGGDYGYTF. In DNA form, the CDR3 reads TGTGCCACCAGTAACCCAGGGGGCGACTATGGCTACACCTTC.

This clonotype was counted at least ten times. The V call is TRBV4-3, the J call TRBJ1-2; unclear D gene. CDR1 is LGHNA, CDR2 YSLEER, per germline. The germline V and J ends were trimmed by 3 bases and 4 bases, with 18 bases remaining between them. The CDR3 loop spans 16 amino acids. The CDR3 DNA is TGCGCCAGCAGCCAGGATACGACCAGGCACCTCTATGGCTACACCTTC. It yields the protein CASSQDTTRHLYGYTF.

This clonotype was seen at least ten times. The chain links TRBV10-1 to TRBJ1-2; D uncertain. Germline V gene lookup returns CDR1 WNHNN and CDR2 SYGVQD (reference sequence). With 3 bases removed from V and 0 bases from J, the gap between germline ends came to 20 bases. The CDR3 is 18 amino acids. The DNA for the CDR3 is TGCGCCAGCAGTGACCCGCGTAGCGGCTTACGTGCTAACTATGGCTACACCTTC. This gives the protein CASSDPRSGLRANYGYTF.

The rearrangement joins TRBV7-6 to TRBJ1-5; D is unresolved. The CDR3 covers 15 residues. Trimming left V 5 bases short and J 1 base short, with 12 bases between. Germline V gene lookup returns CDR1 SGHVS and CDR2 FNYEAQ. The CDR3, as DNA: TGTGCCAGCAGCCCCCGCACCGGGAGCAATCAGCCCCAGCATTTT. Translation gives CASSPRTGSNQPQHF. Full variable domain (outside the CDR3, taken from reference TRBV7-6 and TRBJ1-5): GAGVSQSPRYKVTKRGQDVALRCDPISGHVSLYWYRQALGQGPEFLTYFNYEAQQDKSGLPNDRFSAERPEGSISTLTIQRTEQRDSAMYRCASSPRTGSNQPQHFGDGTRLSIL.

The rearrangement uses TRBV4-1 and TRBJ1-6, with unresolved D. Trimming took 2 bases from V and 0 from J, leaving 8 bases between them. CDR1 is MGHRA, CDR2 YSYEKL, per germline. This CDR3 contains 16 residues. The CDR3 DNA reads TGCGCCAGCAGCCAAAAGAAGAGCTCCTATAATTCACCCCTCCACTTT. It codes for CASSQKKSSYNSPLHF.

The sample holds one count of this clonotype. The chain employs TRBV14 and TRBJ2-1; TRBD2 agrees at 11 bases. Germline V gene lookup returns CDR1 SGHDN and CDR2 FVKESK. This CDR3 contains 16 residues. The J segment lost 3 bases and the V segment lost 4 bases, leaving 5 bases of the junction unmatched. The CDR3: CASSLGGTSGYNEQFF. DNA for the CDR3: TGTGCCAGCAGCCTCGGAGGGACTAGCGGCTACAATGAGCAGTTCTTC.

This clonotype came up once. One junction end does not reproduce the germline sequence, and a read error may be involved. This chain connects TRBV7-9 to TRBJ2-5, with D possibly TRBD2 on 6 matching bases. Germline CDR1 and CDR2: SEHNR and FQNEAQ (reference sequence). The CDR3 is 11 residues long. CDR3 residues: CSGLGGETQYF. CDR3 sequence (DNA): TGCTCAGGGCTTGGGGGGGAGACCCAGTACTTC.

J is TRBJ2-1 and V is TRBV10-3, with D possibly matching TRBD2 (6 bases). Germline assignment: CDR1 ENHRY and CDR2 SYGVKD. The V end was cut by 5 bases, the J end by 5 bases, with 16 bases between. The CDR3 runs 15 residues. Here the CDR3 reads CAISSTGEWNNEQFF. DNA of the CDR3: TGTGCCATCAGTTCGACGGGGGAGTGGAACAATGAGCAGTTCTTC.

This clonotype was seen at least ten times. The V call is TRBV13, the J call TRBJ2-7; 8 bases are a match to TRBD2. This CDR3 contains 15 residues. With 0 bases clipped from V and 3 bases from J, the junction kept 4 bases outside the gene matches. CDR1 PRHDT and CDR2 FYEKMQ come from the germline V gene (reference sequence). CDR3 in DNA: TGTGCCAGCAGCTTAGGCTGGACTAGCAACTACGAGCAGTACTTC. This translates into CASSLGWTSNYEQYF.

J is TRBJ2-3 and V is TRBV2; 7 bases align to TRBD2. Germline V gene sequence: CDR1 SNHLY, CDR2 FYNNEI. V gave up 6 bases and J gave up 4 bases; unmatched junction bases: 7. The length of the CDR3 is 14 residues. CDR3 in amino acids: CASRTGRQADTQYF. CDR3 DNA sequence: TGTGCCAGCAGGACCGGGAGGCAGGCAGATACGCAGTATTTT.

The rearrangement uses TRBV20-1 and TRBJ1-1, with a weak D call TRBD1 (5 bases). The CDR3 loop spans 14 amino acids. Trimming stripped 6 bases from V and 0 bases from J, with 14 bases between. Looked up from germline, CDR1 is DFQATT and CDR2 is SNEGSKA (reference sequence). The CDR3 DNA reads as TGCAGTGCCAGGTTGGGGGGGATGAACACTGAAGCTTTCTTT. Amino acid sequence: CSARLGGMNTEAFF.

This clonotype was recorded many times. This sequence joins TRBV2 and TRBJ2-1; D may be TRBD1 (6 bases). The length of the CDR3 is 13 residues. Trimming removed 1 base at V and 9 bases at J, with 10 bases between. CDR1 SNHLY and CDR2 FYNNEI come from the germline V gene. In DNA, the CDR3 is TGTGCCAGCAGTGAAGACAGGGAATTTGAGCAGTTCTTC. Translated: CASSEDREFEQFF.

V is TRBV24-1 and J is TRBJ2-3; the D gene is possibly TRBD1 (5 bases). Germline CDR1 and CDR2: KGHDR and SFDVKD. V dropped 4 bases and J dropped 2 bases, with 15 bases sitting between them. This CDR3 is 16 amino acids long. The CDR3 nucleotides are TGTGCCACCAGTGACAAGACAGACATCCACACAGATACGCAGTATTTT. Translated: CATSDKTDIHTDTQYF.

This chain links TRBV7-9 with TRBJ2-5; the D is unclear. The CDR3 length is 14 residues. CDR1 and CDR2 from the germline V gene are SEHNR and FQNEAQ (reference sequence). V was clipped by 5 bases and J by 5 bases, with 15 bases between them. CDR3 DNA sequence: TGTGCCAGCAGCCAACCCTTTGTATCCGAGACCCAGTACTTC. Amino acids: CASSQPFVSETQYF.

This clonotype was detected many times. This chain connects TRBV20-1 to TRBJ1-2, with TRBD1 matching 7 bases. The germline V gene encodes CDR1 DFQATT and CDR2 SNEGSKA (reference sequence). Losses at the gene ends were 0 bases for V and 7 bases for J; bases not matched to a gene: 5. The CDR3 spans 13 residues. CDR3 sequence: CSAREQGIRGYTF. In nucleotides, the CDR3 is TGCAGTGCTAGAGAACAGGGGATACGTGGCTACACCTTC.

The chain joins TRBV19 to TRBJ2-1; TRBD1 matches 8 bases. Trimming took 0 bases from V and 6 from J; bases not matched to a gene: 4. CDR3 length: 15 residues. Germline V CDR1 and CDR2: LNHDA, SQIVND (reference sequence). This CDR3 is CASSIDPTGGNEQFF. The CDR3 DNA follows: TGTGCCAGTAGTATAGACCCAACAGGGGGCAATGAGCAGTTCTTC.